The sequence of this TCR beta chain was determined in a study of CD8 T cells in Susac syndrome. It was with random hexamers that about 0.45 to 1 ug RNA was reverse transcribed. TCRdb used MiXCR to reprocess the immunoSEQ multiplex PCR reads, holding one entry per CDR3 protein. The data contain some 90,000 distinct CDR3 sequences, around 93% of them seen just once; the ten biggest clones take up roughly 0.3%. CDR1 is SEHNR and CDR2 is FQNEAQ in the germline V gene (reference sequence). The CDR3 loop spans 14 amino acids. Trimming took off 1 base at V and 5 bases at J, with 11 bases between the two ends.

The specimen sequenced was CD8+ T cells from PBMCs. V gene TRBV7-9 combines with J gene TRBJ2-5; D call uncertain. The sequence was obtained from a human donor in good health. The CDR3 nucleotides are TGTGCCAGCAGCTTAGGGTCTCTTGGGGAGACCCAGTACTTC. It codes for CASSLGSLGETQYF.